This is a list of T cell receptor beta chains from one sample in a study of blood T cell repertoires in COVID-19. The protocol was immunoSEQ multiplex PCR, while the TCRdb copy is restricted to in-frame clones and leaves out a portion. This table has around 100,000 clones, 84% appearing once. The sequenced material came from peripheral blood. The source is a woman in her thirties or forties with acute or convalescent COVID-19. Both conserved end residues are part of each CDR3. The D gene is left open where the match is weak.

d_call | j_call | v_call | cdr3_aa
. | TRBJ2-2 | TRBV29-1 | CSVILWTANTGELFF
TRBD1 | TRBJ2-1 | TRBV7-9 | CASSLVGGQRNEQFF
. | TRBJ2-3 | TRBV4-3 | CASSQDILRGSSTDTQYF
. | TRBJ2-4 | TRBV4-1 | CASSQAILGSVAKNIQYF
TRBD1 | TRBJ1-1 | TRBV18 | CASSRGTGGTEAFF
TRBD1 | TRBJ1-1 | TRBV3-1/TRBV3-2 | CASSQGTGGTEAFF
. | TRBJ2-5 | TRBV2 | CASSVGTQETQYF
. | TRBJ1-5 | TRBV10-2 | CASSEYTVGQPQHF
TRBD1 | TRBJ2-3 | TRBV5-8 | CASSLAGTGVSDTQYF
. | TRBJ1-6 | TRBV21-1 | CASSTRPGTGFQRSPLHF
TRBD1 | TRBJ1-4 | TRBV4-3 | CASSQGRGQGILREKLFF
. | TRBJ2-6 | TRBV21-1 | CASSKPRRAGGANVLTF
. | TRBJ2-7 | TRBV4-1 | CASSQDQLTLYEQYF
. | TRBJ2-7 | TRBV2 | CASSGGTYSSYEQYF
. | TRBJ1-2 | TRBV10-3 | CAISEGPGGYTF
. | TRBJ2-2 | TRBV2 | CASSPIRENTGELFF
. | TRBJ1-2 | TRBV21-1 | CASSKLPGTGGDYGYTF
TRBD1 | TRBJ1-2 | TRBV4-2 | CASSQVATGGQINYGYTF
TRBD1 | TRBJ1-1 | TRBV9 | CASSVADRGLGTEAFF
. | TRBJ1-6 | TRBV19 | CASSISQGRNSPLHF
TRBD2 | TRBJ2-1 | TRBV11-2 | CASSLKGLAGEQFF
. | TRBJ1-1 | TRBV3-1/TRBV3-2 | CASSQAGVNTEAFF
. | TRBJ1-2 | TRBV5-1 | CASSPGGGNGYGYTF
TRBD1 | TRBJ1-2 | TRBV6-5 | CASSSGQGGRGYTF
TRBD2 | TRBJ2-3 | TRBV27 | CASSLSVTFLAGGIRTQYF
TRBD1 | TRBJ2-1 | TRBV5-6 | CASSSTGGVYNEQFF
TRBD2 | TRBJ2-3 | TRBV7-2 | CASSVTSGGYTDTQYF
TRBD1 | TRBJ1-1 | TRBV5-4 | CASRDTQGARTEAFF
. | TRBJ2-1 | TRBV7-2 | CASSLDPLAGEQFF
. | TRBJ1-2 | TRBV3-1/TRBV3-2 | CASSQRGEGGYTF
TRBD2 | TRBJ2-2 | TRBV7-2 | CASSLGLAGENGELFF
. | TRBJ2-1 | TRBV6-4 | CASSKGGEPYNEQFF
TRBD2 | TRBJ2-1 | TRBV28 | CASRPGTSGGARFF